This entry is about one T cell receptor beta chain. Its antigen is still unknown. This record comes from a study of T cell responses to AZD1222 COVID-19 vaccine. Study-level points and caveats: A reported finding is that nearly half of spike-specific TCRs target unmutated variant regions. Females made up more of the donors, who were largely white British, and clonal diversity may have come out too low. No day 14 peak samples; only post-peak repertoires were characterized. Spike-specific TCR breadth rose after two AZD1222 doses, and depth rose as well.

Profiled with immunoSEQ multiplex PCR; TCRdb holds only in-frame clones, not every one. The sample shows under 250,000 clones, around 93% of them seen only once. The V segment lost 9 bases and the J segment 0 bases; nucleotides outside the gene matches: 5. CDR1 is SNHLY and CDR2 is FYNNEI in the germline V gene. CDR3 length: 14 residues. This clonotype was obtained from an adult in good health. This chain joins TRBV2 and TRBJ1-3, with TRBD1 matching over 7 bases. The input for sequencing was peripheral blood, taken on day 0 of MenACWY control vaccination. Here the CDR3 DNA reads TGTGCCAGAACAGGGGACCCCTCTGGAAACACCATATATTTT. It yields the protein CARTGDPSGNTIYF. Supplemented by reference TRBV2 and TRBJ1-3, the full variable domain reads EPEVTQTPSHQVTQMGQEVILRCVPISNHLYFYWYRQILGQKVEFLVSFYNNEISEKSEIFDDQFSVERPDGSNFTLKIRSTKLEDSAMYFCARTGDPSGNTIYFGEGSWLTVV.